Listed here is a single T cell receptor beta chain. Its binding antigen is unknown. Base qualities are not provided; no much larger clone lies one nucleotide away. The data were taken from a study of identifying expanded T cells in peripheral blood (dated by TCRdb to between 2019 and 2020). About the investigation overall: Technical replicates were generated by sequencing separate aliquots of the same genomic DNA pool, with four replicates compared pairwise. Beyond this particular receptor, the publication reports: Approximately 1.2 differentially abundant clones were flagged by the binomial model between technical replicates, whereas about 15 and 19 were flagged over approximately two weeks and four weeks, respectively. In all healthy donors, the variance in clone template counts between samples taken two weeks apart rose significantly as total template count increased. The authors expected that over much longer intervals, such as months to years, biological variance in healthy repertoires might increase even further. Across all healthy-donor time intervals, the beta-binomial model significantly lowered both the number of clones called differentially abundant and the false-positive rate.

Trimming takes 1 base from V and 4 bases from J, and the germline ends sit 14 bases apart. The CDR3 has 15 amino acids, counting the end cysteine and phenylalanine. The DNA shown is the 45-base CDR3, in frame from base 1. The CDR1 and CDR2 encoded by the germline V gene are SGHTA and FQGNSA. The immunoSEQ Assay, which relies on bias-controlled multiplex PCR amplification of genomic DNA, was used to profile TCRbeta CDR3 regions. The published analysis was carried out like this. The absolute abundance of each unique TCRbeta CDR3 region was quantified after sequences were collapsed and filtered. Differential abundance was tested with two models: a binomial (Fisher-equivalent) model and a beta-binomial model that adds time-dependent variance fitted from healthy donors. Clones with fewer than 5 combined templates were removed, and differential abundance was called for clones with a Benjamini-Hochberg FDR below 0.01. Using the form v = (b*log(k)+a)^2, the beta-binomial variance was modeled as a function of the total template count across the two samples. TCRdb retrieved this table from immuneACCESS and kept in-frame rearrangements only. Not all clones are present; in checked studies, unresolved V genes account for under half, and no reason is known for the remainder. That table supplies the V and J calls and clone size; D and trimming were determined from the DNA. Within this sample are approximately 86,000 clones, with roughly 81% of them counted one time only. The ten biggest clones cover 4.5% of the sample.

No immune events such as infections were documented for the healthy donors during the collection period. Blood repertoires from healthy donors were used as a training cohort for calibrating time-dependent variance in a beta-binomial model of differential abundance of T-cell clones. The training cohort included around ten healthy donors, of whom 3 were female and 7 were male. Donor ages ranged from about 25 to 64 years, with an average of roughly 46 years. Whole blood was collected from each healthy donor at three time points spaced approximately 2 weeks apart and obtained from a commercial supplier. Genomic DNA was extracted from unsorted whole blood for immunosequencing.

The TCR was taken from a person aged 18 to 75 in good health. The sample comprised blood. This chain is built from TRBV7-2 and TRBJ2-7; the best D guess is TRBD2, with 5 bases matching. The CDR3 region reads CASSLGEGMGYEQYF. DNA sequence: TGTGCCAGCAGCTTAGGTGAGGGTATGGGGTACGAGCAGTACTTC.